The subject of this entry is one T cell receptor beta chain. Original methodology: Amplification with reference gene primers provided the estimates of nucleated cell counts. The assay was immunoSEQ multiplex PCR, and TCRdb's table has in-frame clones only and misses some. D and trimming come from the DNA, and the V and J calls and clone size come from that table. The sample has about 260,000 clones; around 80% are singletons. These data originate in a study of blood T cell repertoires in COVID-19. This CDR3 spans 15 amino acids. V dropped 3 bases and J dropped 7; count of bases not matched to a gene: 9. Germline V gene lookup returns CDR1 SEHNR and CDR2 FQNEAQ (reference sequence).

V usage is TRBV7-9 and J usage is TRBJ2-1, with 7 bases fitting TRBD2. Sequenced sample: PBMCs or T cells enriched from blood (not recorded which). The clonotype comes from a man aged 30-40 years with acute COVID-19. CDR3: CASSFSLADYNEQFF. The CDR3, as DNA: TGTGCCAGCAGCTTTTCCCTAGCGGACTATAATGAGCAGTTCTTC.